The clone carrying this TCR beta chain came up a few times. V lost 0 bases, J lost 4 bases, and 7 bases lay in between. The CDR3 length is 13 residues. From germline, CDR1 is LGHNA and CDR2 YNFKEQ. This entry is derived from a study of T cells in Graves' hyperthyroidism and ophthalmopathy. Orbital computed tomography, thyroid ultrasound, serum thyroxine and TRAb, and clinical symptoms together informed the diagnoses. What was amplified from RNA transcripts were TCR beta CDR3 regions. Initially, a first-round RT-PCR of the TCR CDR3 employed the HTBI primer set. TCRdb redid the calling of the multiplex PCR reads with MiXCR, one entry per CDR3 protein. The table has more than 350,000 distinct CDR3 sequences, 17% seen once.

The chain couples TRBV4-2 to TRBJ2-7; D is uncertain. The TCR was taken from a woman younger than 45 with Graves' hyperthyroidism that later progressed to Graves' ophthalmopathy. Sequencing was done on a sample of blood. For the CDR3, the DNA is TGTGCCAGCAGCCAAGATTTGCGGTACGAGCAGTACTTC. It translates to CASSQDLRYEQYF.